The 20 T cell receptor beta chains given below trace back to one sample, sequenced in a study of early T cells in non-severe SARS-CoV-2 infection (dated by TCRdb to the early 2020s). Receptors were amplified or captured by 5' RACE. The instrument was a NextSeq 500. TCRdb reprocessing: public reads trimmed at Q25 with fastp, clones called with MiXCR, in-frame beta chains kept. Here each entry gathers all rows of one CDR3 protein and keeps the most common genes and DNA. This sample has fewer than 130,000 distinct CDR3 sequences in its table, and around an eighth of those were observed once. Less than 4.5% of the sample comes from the top ten. Here the sequenced sample was whole blood, taken at baseline. The receptors shown here come from an adult who was a healthcare worker with PCR-confirmed SARS-CoV-2 infection or an uninfected control (not recorded which).

This clonotype was counted between two and nine times. V and J are TRBV7-2 and TRBJ1-1; TRBD1 matches 7 bases. Unmatched junction bases numbered 18, after V lost 5 bases and J lost 6 bases. The CDR3 runs to 17 residues. Germline V lookup: CDR1 SGHTA, CDR2 FQGNSA. CDR3 nucleotides: TGTGCCAGCAGCCTTCTGCTACGATTAGCCAGGGGGTCTGAAGCTTTCTTT. Encoded protein: CASSLLLRLARGSEAFF.

This clonotype turned up a few times. This chain joins TRBV20-1 and TRBJ2-2; 7 bases agree with TRBD1. The CDR3 runs to 13 residues. Germline V lookup: CDR1 DFQATT, CDR2 SNEGSKA (reference sequence). V gave up 6 bases and J gave up 4 bases; unmatched junction bases: 5. The CDR3: CSAQDRTTGELFF. For the CDR3, the DNA is TGCAGTGCCCAGGACAGGACCACCGGGGAGCTGTTTTTT.

The rearrangement links TRBV10-2 to TRBJ1-5; 9 bases are a match to TRBD1. V lost 2 bases, J lost 3 bases, and 5 bases stayed unmatched. Germline loops: CDR1 WSHSY, CDR2 SAAADI. The CDR3 extends over 16 amino acids. CDR3 bases: TGCGCCAGCAGTGAGCCTGACAGGGGGTACAATCAGCCCCAGCATTTT. This gives the protein CASSEPDRGYNQPQHF.

The rearrangement links TRBV10-3 to TRBJ2-7; 8 nucleotides match TRBD1. V dropped 3 bases and J dropped 2; count of bases not matched to a gene: 3. The V gene's germline CDR1 is ENHRY and CDR2 SYGVKD. The CDR3 consists of 14 residues. The CDR3 DNA follows: TGTGCCATCAGTGACAGGGGGCAACCCTACGAGCAGTACTTC. Protein sequence: CAISDRGQPYEQYF.

The sample holds many counts of this clonotype. CDR3 region: CASSVGGTGDYEQYF. CDR3 bases: TGTGCCAGCAGCGTAGGGGGGACAGGGGATTACGAGCAGTACTTC. The genes are TRBV9 and TRBJ2-7; TRBD1 agrees at 10 bases. With 0 bases clipped from V and 4 bases from J, the junction kept 4 bases outside the gene matches. In germline, CDR1 is SGDLS, CDR2 YYNGEE. The CDR3 sequence is 15 residues long.

The table lists this clonotype with many counts. The rearrangement links TRBV5-1 to TRBJ2-1; 9 bases are shared with TRBD2. CDR1 is SGHRS, CDR2 YFSETQ, per germline. V shed 4 bases and J 4 bases; nucleotides not matched to a gene: 9. This CDR3 comprises 16 residues. The chain's CDR3 is CASSPRLAELYNEQFF. The CDR3 coding sequence is TGCGCCAGCAGCCCCCGACTAGCGGAGTTATACAATGAGCAGTTCTTC.

This clonotype was observed a handful of times. V and J are TRBV30 and TRBJ2-7; no firm D call. Germline CDR1 reads GTSNPN; CDR2 reads SVGIG (reference sequence). The V end was cut by 1 base, the J end by 7 bases, with 11 bases between. The CDR3 is 12 residues long. CDR3 loop: CAWSGPFWEQYF. The CDR3, as DNA: TGTGCCTGGAGTGGCCCCTTTTGGGAGCAGTACTTC.

The chain carries TRBV20-1 and TRBJ2-7, with D possibly TRBD1 on 5 matching bases. From germline, CDR1 is DFQATT and CDR2 SNEGSKA (reference sequence). V lost 6 bases to trimming and J lost 3 bases, with 9 bases between them. The CDR3 runs 11 residues. CDR3 amino acids: CSAVQGYEQYF. The CDR3 region has the DNA TGCAGTGCCGTCCAGGGCTACGAGCAGTACTTC.

There are many counts of this clonotype. The rearrangement joins TRBV27 to TRBJ2-1; TRBD1 might be the D (7 bases). The germline V gene encodes CDR1 MNHEY and CDR2 SMNVEV (reference sequence). The CDR3 totals 13 residues. V was pared by 6 bases and J by 3 bases, with 9 bases between. CDR3 loop: CASRRDSYNEQFF. The CDR3 bases are TGTGCCAGCAGGCGGGACAGCTACAATGAGCAGTTCTTC.

In this sample, this clonotype turned up many times. The gene calls are TRBV29-1 and TRBJ2-6, with D maybe TRBD2 (6 bases). The CDR3 contains 15 residues. Germline CDR1 and CDR2: SQVTM and ANQGSEA. Trimming took 4 bases from V and 0 from J, leaving 10 bases between them. In nucleotides, the CDR3 is TGCAGCGTTGTGGGAGGAGTCTCTGGGGCCAACGTCCTGACTTTC. Its translation: CSVVGGVSGANVLTF.

The chain recombines TRBV5-5 with TRBJ1-4; D unclear. The CDR3 covers 19 residues. With 4 bases removed from V and 5 bases from J, the gap between germline ends came to 27 bases. CDR1 and CDR2 from the germline V gene are SGHKS and YYEKEE (reference sequence). The CDR3 nucleotides read TGTGCCAGCAGCCTACGAGAAAACCGTGAAGTTCGTCCCAATGAAAAACTGTTTTTT. It translates to CASSLRENREVRPNEKLFF.

V and J are TRBV12-3 or TRBV12-4 and TRBJ2-7; D is uncertain. The CDR3 consists of 15 residues. V was clipped by 6 bases and J by 0 bases, with 15 bases between them. The CDR3 sequence is CASSEAADPSYEQYF. Written as DNA, the CDR3 is TGTGCCAGCAGCGAGGCGGCGGACCCCTCCTACGAGCAGTACTTC.

This clonotype has a count of ten or more. The chain is built from TRBV18 and TRBJ1-2, with D unclear. V was clipped by 2 bases and J by 3 bases, with 1 base between them. The CDR3 runs to 11 residues. In germline, CDR1 is KGHSH, CDR2 LQKENI. This CDR3 is CASSPDYGYTF. In DNA, the CDR3 is TGTGCCAGCTCACCAGACTATGGCTACACCTTC. The complete variable domain, with remaining parts taken from reference TRBV18 and TRBJ1-2, reads NAGVMQNPRHLVRRRGQEARLRCSPMKGHSHVYWYRQLPEEGLKFMVYLQKENIIDESGMPKERFSAEFPKEGPSILRIQQVVRGDSAAYFCASSPDYGYTFGSGTRLTVV.

This chain uses TRBV10-3 with TRBJ2-1, with D perhaps given as TRBD1 or TRBD2 (5 bases each). Germline CDR1 reads ENHRY; CDR2 reads SYGVKD. The CDR3 is made up of 16 amino acids. Trimming removed 3 bases from V and 5 bases from J, with 17 bases in between. The CDR3: CAISDPNSVGDNEQFF. The CDR3 coding sequence is TGTGCCATCAGTGACCCGAATAGCGTGGGGGACAATGAGCAGTTCTTC.

This clonotype was seen a few times. CDR3 sequence (DNA): TGTGCCAGCAGCCAAGATTCCGGTACCTCCTACGAGCAGTACTTC. Translated: CASSQDSGTSYEQYF. This rearrangement joins TRBV3-1 to TRBJ2-7; D uncertain. The V gene lost 0 bases and the J gene lost 0 bases, with 9 bases spanning the gap. CDR1 LGHDT and CDR2 YNNKEL come from the germline V gene (reference sequence). The CDR3 length is 15 residues.

This clonotype was counted ten times or more. This chain connects TRBV29-1 to TRBJ1-1; D not resolved. Germline CDR1 and CDR2: SQVTM and ANQGSEA. CDR3 length: 13 amino acids. V was pared by 5 bases and J by 3 bases, with 13 bases between. The CDR3 DNA reads as TGCAGCGTTCTCCTCTGGACCGACACTGAAGCTTTCTTT. Amino acids: CSVLLWTDTEAFF.

This sequence joins TRBV27 and TRBJ2-1; 10 nucleotides line up with TRBD1. This CDR3 contains 15 residues. Germline loops: CDR1 MNHEY, CDR2 SMNVEV (reference sequence). The J segment lost 6 bases and the V segment lost 4 bases, leaving 6 bases of the junction unmatched. As DNA, the CDR3 is TGTGCCAGCAGTTCGGACAGGGGGAAAGGCAATGAGCAGTTCTTC. Encoded protein: CASSSDRGKGNEQFF.

V gene TRBV5-1 combines with J gene TRBJ1-1, with D maybe TRBD1 (6 bases). Germline V CDR1 and CDR2: SGHRS, YFSETQ. V was shortened by 4 bases and J by 4 bases, with 14 bases between the two germline ends. The CDR3 runs 14 residues. CDR3 amino acids: CASSKDRIVTEAFF. The CDR3 nucleotides are TGCGCCAGCAGCAAGGACAGAATCGTCACTGAAGCTTTCTTT.

This clonotype was seen a handful of times. V is TRBV7-9 and J is TRBJ2-5; 9 nucleotides line up with TRBD1. V trimming: 3 bases; J trimming: 3 bases; junction bases outside the gene matches: 2. CDR3 size: 14 residues. CDR1 is SEHNR and CDR2 is FQNEAQ in the germline V gene (reference sequence). The CDR3 is CASSFTGGEETQYF. CDR3 coding DNA: TGTGCCAGCAGCTTTACAGGGGGCGAAGAGACCCAGTACTTC.

Many counts were recorded for this clonotype. This chain links TRBV2 with TRBJ2-7; TRBD1 matches 7 bases. The V segment lost 6 bases and the J segment 0 bases; nucleotides outside the gene matches: 5. The CDR3 has 14 amino acids. Germline-derived CDR1 and CDR2 are SNHLY and FYNNEI. CDR3 residues: CASRVGQASYEQYF. In DNA, the CDR3 is TGTGCCAGCAGGGTAGGACAGGCCTCCTACGAGCAGTACTTC.